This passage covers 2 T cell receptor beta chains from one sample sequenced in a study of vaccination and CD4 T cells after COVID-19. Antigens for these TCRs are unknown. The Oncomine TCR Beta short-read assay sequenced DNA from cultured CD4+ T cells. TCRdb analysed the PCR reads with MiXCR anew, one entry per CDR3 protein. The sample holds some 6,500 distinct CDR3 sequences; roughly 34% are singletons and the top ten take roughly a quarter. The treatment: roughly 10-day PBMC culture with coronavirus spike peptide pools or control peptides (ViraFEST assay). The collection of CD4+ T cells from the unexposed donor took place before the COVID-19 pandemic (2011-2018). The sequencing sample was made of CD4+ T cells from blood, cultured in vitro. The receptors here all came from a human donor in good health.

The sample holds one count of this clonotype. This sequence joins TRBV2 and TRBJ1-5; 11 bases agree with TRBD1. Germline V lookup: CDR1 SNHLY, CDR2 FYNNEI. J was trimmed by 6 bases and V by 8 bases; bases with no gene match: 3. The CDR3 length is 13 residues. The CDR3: CASQDRGLQPQHF. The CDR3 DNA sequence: TGTGCCAGCCAGGACAGGGGGCTTCAGCCCCAGCATTTT. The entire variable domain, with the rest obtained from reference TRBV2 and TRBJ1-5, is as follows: EPEVTQTPSHQVTQMGQEVILRCVPISNHLYFYWYRQILGQKVEFLVSFYNNEISEKSEIFDDQFSVERPDGSNFTLKIRSTKLEDSAMYFCASQDRGLQPQHFGDGTRLSIL.

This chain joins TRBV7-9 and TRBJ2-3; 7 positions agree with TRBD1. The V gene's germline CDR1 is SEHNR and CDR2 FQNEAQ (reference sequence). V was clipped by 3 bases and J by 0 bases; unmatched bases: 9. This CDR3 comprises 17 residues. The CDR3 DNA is TGTGCCAGCAGCTTCGCTAGGGGGCTCGGTAGCACAGATACGCAGTATTTT. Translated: CASSFARGLGSTDTQYF.